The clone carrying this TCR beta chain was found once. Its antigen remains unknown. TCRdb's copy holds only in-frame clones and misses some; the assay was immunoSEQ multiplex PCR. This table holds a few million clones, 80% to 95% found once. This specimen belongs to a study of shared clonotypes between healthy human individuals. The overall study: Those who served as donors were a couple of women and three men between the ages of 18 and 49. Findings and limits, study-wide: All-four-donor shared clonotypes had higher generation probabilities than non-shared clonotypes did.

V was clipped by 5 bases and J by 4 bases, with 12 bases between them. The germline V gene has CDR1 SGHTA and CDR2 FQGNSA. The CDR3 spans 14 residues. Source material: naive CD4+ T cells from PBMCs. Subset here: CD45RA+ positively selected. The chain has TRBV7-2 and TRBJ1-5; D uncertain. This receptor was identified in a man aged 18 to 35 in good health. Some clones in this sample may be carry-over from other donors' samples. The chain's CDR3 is CASSRNLGNQPQHF. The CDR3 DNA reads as TGTGCCAGCAGCCGAAACCTGGGGAATCAGCCCCAGCATTTT. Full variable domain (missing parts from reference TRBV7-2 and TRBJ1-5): GAGVSQSPSNKVTEKGKDVELRCDPISGHTALYWYRQSLGQGLEFLIYFQGNSAPDKSGLPSDRFSAERTGGSVSTLTIQRTQQEDSAVYLCASSRNLGNQPQHFGDGTRLSIL.